The next 9 T cell receptor beta chains were all read from a single sample in a study of siplizumab effects on memory and regulatory T cells. Clones were sequenced by immunoSEQ multiplex PCR, and TCRdb holds only the in-frame ones, with some missing. The sample includes around 100,000 clones, roughly 92% of them seen just once. What was sequenced was Tregs sorted from blood. Receptor source: a human donor in good health.

The chain combines TRBV21-1 with TRBJ1-2. TRBV21-1 is assigned pseudogene status. The length of the CDR3 is 16 residues. This CDR3 reads CASSRTLTREGYGYTF. The CDR3 DNA reads TGTGCCAGCAGCCGAACCCTAACCAGGGAGGGCTATGGCTACACCTTC.

The rearrangement uses TRBV11-3 and TRBJ1-1; D ambiguous. CDR3 length: 13 residues. From germline, CDR1 is SGHNT and CDR2 YENEEA. V was shortened by 1 base and J by 5 bases, with 8 bases between the two germline ends. CDR3 sequence reads: CASSLGRPTEAFF. Written as DNA, the CDR3 is TGTGCCAGCAGCTTAGGGAGGCCGACTGAAGCTTTCTTT. Based on the CDR3 plus reference TRBV11-3 and TRBJ1-1, the full variable domain is EAGVVQSPRYKIIEKKQPVAFWCNPISGHNTLYWYLQNLGQGPELLIRYENEEAVDDSQLPKDRFSAERLKGVDSTLKIQPAELGDSAVYLCASSLGRPTEAFFGQGTRLTVV.

The chain joins TRBV5-1 to TRBJ1-2; no firm D call. The germline CDR1 and CDR2 sequences are SGHRS and YFSETQ. The CDR3 consists of 13 residues. V lost 0 bases and J 3 bases, leaving 6 bases between the germline ends. CDR3 sequence (DNA): TGCGCCAGCAGCTTGGGCGGTGACTATGGCTACACCTTC. As protein: CASSLGGDYGYTF.

Concerning this clone: Other DNA sequences in the same sample also yield this CDR3. V gene TRBV2 combines with J gene TRBJ2-5, with D hard to call. V was cut by 5 bases and J by 2 bases, with 3 bases left in between. The CDR3 contains 11 residues. The V gene's germline CDR1 is SNHLY and CDR2 FYNNEI. CDR3: CASSYQETQYF. The CDR3 region has the DNA TGTGCCAGCAGTTATCAAGAGACCCAGTACTTC.

This clone occurred once. This chain uses TRBV6-5 with TRBJ1-2; D is perhaps TRBD1 (5 bases). Trimming shortened V by 2 bases and J by 6 bases, and 13 bases separated the two germline ends. CDR3 length: 14 amino acids. Germline CDR1 reads MNHEY; CDR2 reads SVGAGI. This chain's CDR3 is CASSYGGPQHGYTF. CDR3 coding DNA: TGTGCCAGCAGTTACGGGGGACCCCAGCATGGCTACACCTTC.

This rearrangement joins TRBV9 to TRBJ2-7, with D possibly TRBD2 on 7 matching bases. This CDR3 has 14 residues. V was cut by 3 bases and J by 6 bases, with 16 bases left in between. CDR1 and CDR2 (germline): SGDLS, YYNGEE. CDR3 region: CASSAGGGAAEQYF. The CDR3 DNA reads TGTGCCAGCAGCGCCGGCGGGGGCGCGGCCGAGCAGTACTTC.

This CDR3 reads CASSFRDITEAFF. CDR3 sequence (DNA): TGTGCCAGCAGTTTCCGGGACATCACTGAAGCTTTCTTT. The gene calls are TRBV6-6 and TRBJ1-1; D might be TRBD1 (6 bases). This CDR3 has 13 residues. Germline CDR1 is MNHNY and CDR2 is SVGAGI (reference sequence). Trimming shortened V by 4 bases and J by 4 bases, and 10 bases separated the two germline ends.

This sequence joins TRBV5-4 and TRBJ2-7; 7 nucleotides align to TRBD1. This CDR3 is 14 amino acids long. V lost 4 bases to trimming and J lost 6 bases; unmatched junction nucleotides: 10. Germline V gives CDR1 SGHNT, CDR2 YYREEE (reference sequence). CDR3 region: CASSRDRNRGEQYF. CDR3 in DNA: TGTGCCAGCAGCCGGGACAGAAACCGGGGCGAGCAGTACTTC.

CDR3 coding DNA: TGTGCCAGCAACCCACTGATGGGGGTCGGGGAGCTGTTTTTT. It translates to CASNPLMGVGELFF. V and J are TRBV27 and TRBJ2-2; either TRBD1 or TRBD2 may supply D (5 bases each). The germline V gene encodes CDR1 MNHEY and CDR2 SMNVEV (reference sequence). The V gene lost 7 bases and the J gene lost 7 bases, with 16 bases spanning the gap. The CDR3 length is 14 residues.